This T cell receptor (beta chain) came from a study of shared clonotypes between healthy human individuals. Every immunoSEQ plate was one replicate of a subset's evenly spread DNA. Libraries were prepared by immunoSEQ multiplex PCR; TCRdb keeps only in-frame clonotypes and omits some of them. The sample consists of 780,000 or so clones, 55% to 80% of them appearing once. This CDR3 contains 17 residues. Germline CDR1 and CDR2: SGDLS and YYNGEE. The V gene end was trimmed by 0 bases and the J gene end by 5 bases; junction bases not matched to a gene: 8. This clonotype was obtained from a woman aged 25 to 39 in good health. J is TRBJ2-2 and V is TRBV9; 9 nucleotides align to TRBD2. The sequenced material came from memory CD4+ T cells sorted from blood. Indicated subset: CD45RA-negative fraction. This chain's CDR3 is CASSVALLAGRTGELFF. CDR3 sequence (DNA): TGTGCCAGCAGCGTAGCCCTACTAGCGGGTCGGACCGGGGAGCTGTTTTTT.